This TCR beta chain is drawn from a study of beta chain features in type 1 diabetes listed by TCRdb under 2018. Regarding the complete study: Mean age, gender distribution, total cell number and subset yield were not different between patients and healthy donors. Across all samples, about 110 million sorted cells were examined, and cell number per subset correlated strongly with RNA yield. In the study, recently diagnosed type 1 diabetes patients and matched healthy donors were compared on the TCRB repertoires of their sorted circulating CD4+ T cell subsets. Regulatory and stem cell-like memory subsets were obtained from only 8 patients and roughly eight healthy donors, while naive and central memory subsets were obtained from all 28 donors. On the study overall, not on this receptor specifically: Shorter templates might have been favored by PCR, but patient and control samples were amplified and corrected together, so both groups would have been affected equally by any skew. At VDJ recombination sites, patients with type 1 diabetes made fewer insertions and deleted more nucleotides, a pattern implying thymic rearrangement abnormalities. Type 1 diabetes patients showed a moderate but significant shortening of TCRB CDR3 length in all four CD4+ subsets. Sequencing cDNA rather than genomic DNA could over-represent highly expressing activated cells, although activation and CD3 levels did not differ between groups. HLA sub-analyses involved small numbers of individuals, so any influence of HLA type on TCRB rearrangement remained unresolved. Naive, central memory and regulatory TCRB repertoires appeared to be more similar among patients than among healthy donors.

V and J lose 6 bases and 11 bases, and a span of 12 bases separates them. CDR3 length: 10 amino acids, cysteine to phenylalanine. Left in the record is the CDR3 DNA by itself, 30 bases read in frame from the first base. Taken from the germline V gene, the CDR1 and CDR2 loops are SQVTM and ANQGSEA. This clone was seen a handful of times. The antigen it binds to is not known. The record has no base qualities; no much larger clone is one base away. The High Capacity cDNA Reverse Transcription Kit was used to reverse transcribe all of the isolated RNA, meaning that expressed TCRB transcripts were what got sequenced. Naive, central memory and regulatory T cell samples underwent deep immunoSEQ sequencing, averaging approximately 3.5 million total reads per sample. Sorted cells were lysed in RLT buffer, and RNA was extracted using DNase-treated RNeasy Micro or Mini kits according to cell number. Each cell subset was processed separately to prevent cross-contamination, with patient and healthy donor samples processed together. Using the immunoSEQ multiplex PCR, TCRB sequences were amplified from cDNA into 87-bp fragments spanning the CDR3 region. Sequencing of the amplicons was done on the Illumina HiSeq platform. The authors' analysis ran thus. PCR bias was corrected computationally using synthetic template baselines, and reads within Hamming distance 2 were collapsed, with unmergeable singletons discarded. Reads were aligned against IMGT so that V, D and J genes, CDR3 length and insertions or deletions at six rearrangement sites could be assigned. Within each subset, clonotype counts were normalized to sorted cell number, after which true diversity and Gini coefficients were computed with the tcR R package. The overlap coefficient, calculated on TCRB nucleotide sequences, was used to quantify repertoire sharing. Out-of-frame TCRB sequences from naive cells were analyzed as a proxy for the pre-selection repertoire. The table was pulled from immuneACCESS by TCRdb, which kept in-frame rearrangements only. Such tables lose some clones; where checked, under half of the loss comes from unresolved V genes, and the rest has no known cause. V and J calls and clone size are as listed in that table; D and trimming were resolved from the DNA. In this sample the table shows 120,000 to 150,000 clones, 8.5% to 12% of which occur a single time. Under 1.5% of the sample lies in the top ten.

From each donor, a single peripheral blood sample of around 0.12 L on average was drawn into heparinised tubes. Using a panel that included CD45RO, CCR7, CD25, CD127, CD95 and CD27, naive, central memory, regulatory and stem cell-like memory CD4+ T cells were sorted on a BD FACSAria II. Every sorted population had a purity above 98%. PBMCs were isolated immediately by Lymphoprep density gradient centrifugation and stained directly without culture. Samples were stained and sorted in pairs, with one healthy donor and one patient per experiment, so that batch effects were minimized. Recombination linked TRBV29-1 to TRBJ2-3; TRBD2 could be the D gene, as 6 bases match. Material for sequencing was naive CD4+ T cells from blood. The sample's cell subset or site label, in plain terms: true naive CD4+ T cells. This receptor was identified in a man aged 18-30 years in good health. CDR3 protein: CSVRERGQYF. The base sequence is TGCAGCGTGCGGGAACGTGGGCAGTATTTT.